The source of this T cell receptor beta chain is a study of beta chain features in type 1 diabetes. Turning to this clone: Its specificity is not known.

Expressed TCRB transcripts were sequenced after all isolated RNA was converted to cDNA. About 3.6 million reads were obtained on average from naive, central memory and regulatory T cell samples. The repertoire was sequenced with immunoSEQ multiplex PCR; TCRdb's copy has only in-frame clones and lacks some. The sample shows around 250,000 clones, roughly an eighth of them seen only once. Whole-study results and caveats: Type 1 diabetes patients had moderately but significantly shorter TCRB CDR3s in all four CD4+ subsets.

This clonotype originated in a man aged 25 to 40 with type 1 diabetes. What was sequenced was naive CD4+ T cells from blood.

CDR3 region: CAWGGREVWFLGTDTQYF. CDR3 nucleotides: TGTGCCTGGGGAGGACGGGAGGTTTGGTTTTTAGGCACAGATACGCAGTATTTT. The chain is built from TRBV30 and TRBJ2-3; TRBD2 matches at 7 bases. The V gene end was trimmed by 5 bases and the J gene end by 1 base; junction bases not matched to a gene: 18. The CDR3 is made up of 18 amino acids. CDR1 and CDR2 (germline): GTSNPN, SVGIG (reference sequence).